What follows describes a single T cell receptor beta chain. Its antigen is not known. This sample was taken from a study of blood T cells in healthy people across ages. Study-level findings and limits: Expanded clonotype changes were possibly confounded by unknown donor CMV status. Long-lived donors exceeded aged donors in naive CD4+ cells and diversity.

The CDR3 runs 16 residues. With 0 bases removed from V and 7 bases from J, the gap between germline ends came to 18 bases. Germline values: CDR1 ENHRY, CDR2 SYGVKD. A second PCR, run for roughly 7 to 11 cycles, used a sample-barcoded 5' primer plus a J-beta primer mix. Every sample gave at least 2.5 million paired-end reads containing CDR3. One entry per CDR3 protein results from TCRdb running MiXCR on the 5' RACE reads. The sample has about 780,000 distinct CDR3 sequences; around 45% are singletons. Sample: blood. The chain carries TRBV10-3 and TRBJ1-2, with D perhaps TRBD1 (5 bases). The sequence was collected from an older man in good health. The CDR3 DNA reads as TGTGCCATCAGTGAGTCGATCGGGACCCCAACGGGTGGCTACACCTTC. It is translated as CAISESIGTPTGGYTF.